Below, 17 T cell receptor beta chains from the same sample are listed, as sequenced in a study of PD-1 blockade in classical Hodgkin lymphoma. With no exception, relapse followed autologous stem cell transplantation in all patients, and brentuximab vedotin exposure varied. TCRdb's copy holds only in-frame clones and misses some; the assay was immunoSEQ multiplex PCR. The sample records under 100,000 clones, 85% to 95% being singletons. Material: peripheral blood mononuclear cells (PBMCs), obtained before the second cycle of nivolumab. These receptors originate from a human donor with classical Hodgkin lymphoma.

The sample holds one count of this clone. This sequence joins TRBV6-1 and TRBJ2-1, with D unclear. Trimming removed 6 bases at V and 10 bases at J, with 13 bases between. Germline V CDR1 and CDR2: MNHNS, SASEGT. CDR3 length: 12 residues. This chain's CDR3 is CASRRRLEEQFF. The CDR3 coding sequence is TGTGCCAGCAGGCGAAGACTGGAAGAGCAGTTCTTC.

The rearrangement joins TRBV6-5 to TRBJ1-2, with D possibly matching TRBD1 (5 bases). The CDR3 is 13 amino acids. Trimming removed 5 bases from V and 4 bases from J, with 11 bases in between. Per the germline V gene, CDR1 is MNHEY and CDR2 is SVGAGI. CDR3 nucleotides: TGTGCCAGCAGTCTAGACAGCCTCTATGGCTACACCTTC. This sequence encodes CASSLDSLYGYTF.

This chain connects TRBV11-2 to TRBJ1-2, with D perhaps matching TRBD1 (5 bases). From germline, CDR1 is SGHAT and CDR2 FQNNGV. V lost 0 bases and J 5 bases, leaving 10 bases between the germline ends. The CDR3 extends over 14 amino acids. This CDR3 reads CASSLERGSYGYTF. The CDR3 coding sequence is TGTGCCAGCAGCTTAGAGCGGGGGTCATATGGCTACACCTTC. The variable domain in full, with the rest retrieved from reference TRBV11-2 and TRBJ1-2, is EAGVAQSPRYKIIEKRQSVAFWCNPISGHATLYWYQQILGQGPKLLIQFQNNGVVDDSQLPKDRFSAERLKGVDSTLKIQPAKLEDSAVYLCASSLERGSYGYTFGSGTRLTVV.

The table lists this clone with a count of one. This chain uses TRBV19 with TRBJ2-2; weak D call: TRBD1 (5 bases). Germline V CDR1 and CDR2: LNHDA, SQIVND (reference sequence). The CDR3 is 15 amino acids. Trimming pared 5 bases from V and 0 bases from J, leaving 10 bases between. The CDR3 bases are TGTGCCAGTAGTTCGTTGACAGCGAACACCGGGGAGCTGTTTTTT. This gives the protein CASSSLTANTGELFF.

The CDR3 loop is CASSRLTSGSPLSSYNEQFF. CDR3 bases: TGTGCCAGCAGCAGGTTGACTAGCGGGAGCCCCTTGAGCTCCTACAATGAGCAGTTCTTC. This chain uses TRBV21-1 with TRBJ2-1; TRBD2 was called by the table and not checked on the DNA. TRBV21-1 is reported as a pseudogene. CDR3 length equals 20 residues.

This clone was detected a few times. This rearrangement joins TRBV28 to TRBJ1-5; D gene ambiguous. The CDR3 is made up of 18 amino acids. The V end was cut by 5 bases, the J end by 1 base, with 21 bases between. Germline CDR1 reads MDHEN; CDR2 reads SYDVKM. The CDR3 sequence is CASSLLRAGGRSNQPQHF. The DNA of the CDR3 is TGTGCCAGCAGTCTCCTGCGTGCGGGAGGGAGAAGCAATCAGCCCCAGCATTTT.

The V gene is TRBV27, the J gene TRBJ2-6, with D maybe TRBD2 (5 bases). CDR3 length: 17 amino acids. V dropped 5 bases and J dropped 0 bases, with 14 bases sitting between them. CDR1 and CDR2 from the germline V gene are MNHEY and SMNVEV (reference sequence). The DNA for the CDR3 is TGTGCCAGCAGTCCGAGGGTCCCTACCTCTGGGGCCAACGTCCTGACTTTC. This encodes CASSPRVPTSGANVLTF. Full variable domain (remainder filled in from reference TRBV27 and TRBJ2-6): EAQVTQNPRYLITVTGKKLTVTCSQNMNHEYMSWYRQDPGLGLRQIYYSMNVEVTDKGDVPEGYKVSRKEKRNFPLILESPSPNQTSLYFCASSPRVPTSGANVLTFGAGSRLTVL.

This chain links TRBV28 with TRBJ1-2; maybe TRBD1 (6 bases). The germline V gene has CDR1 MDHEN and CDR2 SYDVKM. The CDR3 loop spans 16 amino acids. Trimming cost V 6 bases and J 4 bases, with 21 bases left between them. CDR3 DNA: TGTGCCAGCAGCCATAACAGGGACCCGGTTGGCTATGGCTACACCTTC. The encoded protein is CASSHNRDPVGYGYTF.

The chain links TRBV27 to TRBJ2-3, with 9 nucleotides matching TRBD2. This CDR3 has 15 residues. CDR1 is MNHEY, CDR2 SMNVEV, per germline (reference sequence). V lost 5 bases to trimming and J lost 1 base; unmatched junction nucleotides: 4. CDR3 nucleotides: TGTGCCAGCAGTAACTGGACTAGCGGCACAGATACGCAGTATTTT. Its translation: CASSNWTSGTDTQYF.

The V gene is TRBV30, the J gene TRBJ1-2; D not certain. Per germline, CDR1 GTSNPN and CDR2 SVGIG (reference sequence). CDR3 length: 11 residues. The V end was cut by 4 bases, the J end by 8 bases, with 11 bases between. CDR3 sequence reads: CAWTSKRGYTF. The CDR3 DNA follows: TGTGCCTGGACCTCCAAACGGGGCTACACCTTC.

The DNA for the CDR3 is TGTGCCAGCAGTTTTAGGGTCCGCTATAGCAATCAGCCCCAGCATTTT. The encoded protein is CASSFRVRYSNQPQHF. The chain is built from TRBV28 and TRBJ1-5; D not certain. The CDR3 consists of 16 residues. Trimming shortened V by 3 bases and J by 0 bases, and 12 bases separated the two germline ends. Germline CDR1 and CDR2: MDHEN and SYDVKM.

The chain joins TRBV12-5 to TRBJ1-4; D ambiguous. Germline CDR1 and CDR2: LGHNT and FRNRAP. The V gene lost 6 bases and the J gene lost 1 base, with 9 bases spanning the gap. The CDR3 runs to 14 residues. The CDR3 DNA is TGTGCTAGTGGCCACGGAGGAACTAATGAAAAACTGTTTTTT. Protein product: CASGHGGTNEKLFF.

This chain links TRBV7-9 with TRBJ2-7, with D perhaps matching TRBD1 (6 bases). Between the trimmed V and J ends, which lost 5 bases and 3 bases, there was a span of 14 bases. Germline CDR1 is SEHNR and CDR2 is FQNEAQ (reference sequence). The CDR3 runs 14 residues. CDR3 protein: CASSQGFPFYEQYF. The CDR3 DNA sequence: TGTGCCAGCAGCCAGGGGTTCCCTTTCTACGAGCAGTACTTC. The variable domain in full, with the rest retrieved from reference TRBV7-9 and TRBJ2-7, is DTGVSQNPRHKITKRGQNVTFRCDPISEHNRLYWYRQTLGQGPEFLTYFQNEAQLEKSRLLSDRFSAERPKGSFSTLEIQRTEQGDSAMYLCASSQGFPFYEQYFGPGTRLTVT.

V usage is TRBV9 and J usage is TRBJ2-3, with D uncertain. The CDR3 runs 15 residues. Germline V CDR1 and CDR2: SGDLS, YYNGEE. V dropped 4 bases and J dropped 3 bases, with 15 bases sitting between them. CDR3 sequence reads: CASSTSSSGTDTQYF. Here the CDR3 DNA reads TGTGCCAGCAGCACCTCGTCCTCCGGGACAGATACGCAGTATTTT. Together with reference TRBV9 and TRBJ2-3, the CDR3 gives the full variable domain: DSGVTQTPKHLITATGQRVTLRCSPRSGDLSVYWYQQSLDQGLQFLIQYYNGEERAKGNILERFSAQQFPDLHSELNLSSLELGDSALYFCASSTSSSGTDTQYFGPGTRLTVL.

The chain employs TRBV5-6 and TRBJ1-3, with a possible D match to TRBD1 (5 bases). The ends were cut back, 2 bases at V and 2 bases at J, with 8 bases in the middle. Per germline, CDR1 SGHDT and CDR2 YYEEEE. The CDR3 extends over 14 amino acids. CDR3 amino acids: CASSFLGAGNTIYF. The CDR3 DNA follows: TGTGCCAGCAGCTTCTTAGGGGCTGGAAACACCATATATTTT.

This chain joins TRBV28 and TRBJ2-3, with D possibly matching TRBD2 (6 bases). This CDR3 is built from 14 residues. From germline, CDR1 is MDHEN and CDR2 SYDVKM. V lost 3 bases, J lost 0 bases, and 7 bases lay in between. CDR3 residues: CASSFGTSTDTQYF. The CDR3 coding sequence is TGTGCCAGCAGTTTTGGGACTAGCACAGATACGCAGTATTTT.

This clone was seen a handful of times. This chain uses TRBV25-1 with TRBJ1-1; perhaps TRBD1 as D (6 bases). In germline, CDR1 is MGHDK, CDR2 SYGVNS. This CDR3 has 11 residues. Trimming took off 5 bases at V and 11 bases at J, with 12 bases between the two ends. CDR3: CASSRGAFAFF. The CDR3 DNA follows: TGTGCCAGCAGTAGGGGGGCTTTTGCTTTCTTT.